The present T cell receptor beta chain was sequenced within a study of shared clonotypes between healthy human individuals. Across the study: The plates for each donor numbered three CD4 naive, three CD4 memory, two CD8 naive and one CD8 memory.

Sequenced by immunoSEQ multiplex PCR; TCRdb stores in-frame clones only, minus some. The repertoire holds 600,000 to 800,000 clones, with 72% as singletons. V was pared by 3 bases and J by 5 bases, with 6 bases of the junction left unmatched. CDR3 length: 17 amino acids. The V gene's germline CDR1 is SGDLS and CDR2 YYNGEE. CD45RA-negative memory and CD45RA+ naive subsets were split from the CD4+ cells. This clonotype originated in a woman in her thirties in good health. The specimen sequenced was memory CD4+ T cells sorted from blood. The subset here: CD45RA-negative fraction. V is TRBV9 and J is TRBJ2-1, with TRBD2 identical over 15 bases. The DNA for the CDR3 is TGTGCCAGCAGCGCCTTTGGGACTAGCGGGAGGAACAATGAGCAGTTCTTC. Translation gives CASSAFGTSGRNNEQFF.